The rows below give T cell receptor beta chains drawn from one sample of a study of blood T cell repertoires in COVID-19. The method was immunoSEQ multiplex PCR; TCRdb's version includes in-frame clones alone and lacks a portion of them. The table lists about 140,000 clones, approximately 88% of them singletons, with roughly 5% in the top ten. Source material: PBMCs or T cells enriched from blood (not recorded which). These TCRs come from a man in his 70s who had been exposed to COVID-19. The CDR3 runs from the conserved cysteine through the conserved F or W. A D gene is named only where the DNA matches it firmly. Rows give clone size only sometimes, using once, few, many, or a class for an expanded clone.

few | 15 | TRBJ1-5 | TRBV18 | . | CASSPRGPGDQPQHF | TGTGCCAGCTCACCAAGAGGGCCAGGAGATCAGCCCCAGCATTTT
. | 14 | TRBJ1-4 | TRBV19 | . | CASRTTGTQEKLFF | TGTGCCAGTAGAACAACCGGGACACAGGAAAAACTGTTTTTT
. | 16 | TRBJ2-2 | TRBV18 | . | CASSPIRGENTGELFF | TGTGCCAGCTCCCCAATCAGGGGCGAGAACACCGGGGAGCTGTTTTTT
many | 15 | TRBJ2-3 | TRBV2 | TRBD2 | CASRGGLAGLDTQYF | TGTGCCAGCAGGGGTGGACTAGCGGGGCTAGATACGCAGTATTTT
once | 16 | TRBJ2-5 | TRBV5-1 | TRBD1 | CASSPVDRGGLETQYF | TGCGCCAGCAGCCCGGTTGACAGGGGTGGGCTGGAGACCCAGTACTTC
. | 17 | TRBJ1-2 | TRBV27 | TRBD1 | CASSRQGTGGGRSGYTF | TGTGCCAGCAGTCGTCAAGGGACAGGGGGAGGGAGGAGTGGCTACACCTTC
. | 11 | TRBJ2-5 | TRBV2 | . | CASSEDRTQYF | TGTGCCAGCAGTGAAGATAGGACCCAGTACTTC
. | 15 | TRBJ1-2 | TRBV6-5 | TRBD1 | CASSTRTGGGSGYTF | TGTGCCAGCAGTACACGGACAGGGGGAGGTAGTGGCTACACCTTC
few | 15 | TRBJ2-3 | TRBV5-1 | TRBD1 | CASSPLTGGTDTQYF | TGCGCCAGCAGCCCGCTGACAGGGGGCACAGATACGCAGTATTTT
once | 15 | TRBJ1-6 | TRBV28 | TRBD1 | CASSSGDRGDSPLHF | TGTGCCAGCAGTTCCGGGGACAGGGGGGATTCACCCCTCCACTTT
. | 16 | TRBJ2-5 | TRBV5-4 | TRBD1 | CASSLVGRTGQETQYF | TGTGCCAGCAGCTTGGTTGGGAGGACAGGGCAAGAGACCCAGTACTTC
. | 18 | TRBJ1-5 | TRBV19 | TRBD1 | CASSTSGTGNRGNQPQHF | TGTGCCAGTAGTACGTCCGGGACAGGGAACCGGGGCAATCAGCCCCAGCATTTT
. | 11 | TRBJ1-1 | TRBV7-6 | . | CATVRNTEAFF | TGTGCCACCGTCCGGAACACTGAAGCTTTCTTT
. | 18 | TRBJ1-2 | TRBV6-2/TRBV6-3 | TRBD1 | CASSYSSTGGIPLYGYTF | TGTGCCAGCAGTTACTCCTCGACAGGGGGCATCCCCCTATATGGCTACACCTTC
once | 16 | TRBJ2-5 | TRBV19 | . | CASSKDTLGLQETQYF | TGTGCCAGTAGTAAAGACACCTTGGGGCTCCAAGAGACCCAGTACTTC
. | 16 | TRBJ1-1 | TRBV2 | . | CASITGGTIMNTEAFF | TGTGCCAGCATAACGGGGGGGACAATAATGAACACTGAAGCTTTCTTT
. | 15 | TRBJ1-2 | TRBV15 | . | CATSRGGPAGNGYTF | TGTGCCACCAGCAGAGGAGGGCCGGCGGGGAATGGCTACACCTTC
. | 15 | TRBJ2-6 | TRBV28 | . | CASSLAGSGANVLTF | TGTGCCAGCAGTTTAGCAGGCTCTGGGGCCAACGTCCTGACTTTC
few | 13 | TRBJ1-2 | TRBV12-3/TRBV12-4 | . | CASSFQRGYGYTF | TGTGCCAGCAGTTTTCAGAGGGGGTATGGCTACACCTTC
. | 14 | TRBJ1-4 | TRBV3-1/TRBV3-2 | . | CASSQPGQKRKLFF | TGTGCCAGCAGCCAACCGGGACAAAAGAGAAAACTGTTTTTT
. | 14 | TRBJ2-2 | TRBV28 | . | CASSRGGNTGELFF | TGTGCCTCTAGTCGGGGAGGCAACACCGGGGAGCTGTTTTTT
. | 13 | TRBJ1-3 | TRBV12-3/TRBV12-4 | . | CASSFSGGNTIYF | TGTGCCAGCAGTTTTTCTGGGGGGAACACCATATATTTT
. | 15 | TRBJ1-6 | TRBV3-1/TRBV3-2 | TRBD1 | CASRFDRVDNSPLHF | TGTGCCAGCAGATTTGACAGGGTTGATAATTCACCCCTCCACTTT
. | 14 | TRBJ2-7 | TRBV27 | . | CASSSSDKYYEQYF | .
. | 15 | TRBJ1-2 | TRBV28 | TRBD1 | CASSIPRGQGHGYTF | TGTGCCAGCAGTATCCCAAGGGGACAGGGCCATGGCTACACCTTC
. | 14 | TRBJ1-1 | TRBV30 | . | CAWSVPYMNTEAFF | TGTGCCTGGAGTGTACCATACATGAACACTGAAGCTTTCTTT
many | 16 | TRBJ1-4 | TRBV27 | TRBD1 | CASSWQGASANEKLFF | TGTGCCAGCTCGTGGCAGGGGGCCTCAGCTAATGAAAAACTGTTTTTT
. | 14 | TRBJ1-6 | TRBV27 | . | CASSSQIYNSPLHF | TGTGCCAGCAGTTCTCAGATCTATAATTCACCCCTCCACTTT
. | 16 | TRBJ2-5 | TRBV9 | . | CASSVGGAHNQETQYF | TGTGCCAGCAGCGTAGGGGGCGCTCACAACCAAGAGACCCAGTACTTC
. | 12 | TRBJ1-3 | TRBV5-4 | . | CAPRTEGNTIYF | TGTGCCCCCCGGACAGAAGGAAACACCATATATTTT
few | 15 | TRBJ1-1 | TRBV23-1 | . | CASSHQGLVNTEAFF | TGCGCCAGCAGTCATCAGGGGCTGGTGAACACTGAAGCTTTCTTT
once | 14 | TRBJ2-5 | TRBV30 | . | CAWDRTGIRETQYF | TGTGCCTGGGACAGAACAGGGATAAGAGAGACCCAGTACTTC
once | 15 | TRBJ1-1 | TRBV7-9 | . | CASSLVRFANTEAFF | TGTGCCAGCAGCCTAGTCAGGTTCGCGAACACTGAAGCTTTCTTT
. | 15 | TRBJ1-2 | TRBV7-2 | . | CASSLVAGGASGYTF | TGTGCCAGCAGCTTAGTAGCCGGGGGGGCGAGTGGCTACACCTTC
. | 12 | TRBJ1-1 | TRBV19 | . | CATGAGGTEAFF | TGTGCCACCGGGGCGGGGGGCACTGAAGCTTTCTTT
. | 15 | TRBJ1-2 | TRBV28 | TRBD1 | CASSPTTDRDYGYTF | TGTGCCAGCAGTCCGACTACGGACAGGGACTATGGCTACACCTTC
. | 16 | TRBJ2-1 | TRBV5-1 | TRBD2 | CASSFILAGGDGEQFF | TGCGCCAGCAGCTTTATACTAGCGGGAGGGGACGGTGAGCAGTTCTTC
. | 14 | TRBJ2-7 | TRBV7-2 | TRBD1 | CASSPQGSSYEQYF | TGTGCCAGCAGCCCACAGGGGAGCTCCTACGAGCAGTACTTC
. | 15 | TRBJ1-1 | TRBV7-2 | . | CASSLDGNSPTEAFF | TGTGCCAGCAGCTTAGACGGTAACAGTCCCACTGAAGCTTTCTTT
. | 16 | TRBJ1-1 | TRBV9 | TRBD1 | CASSAAQGQLNTEAFF | TGTGCCAGCAGCGCCGCCCAGGGACAGCTGAACACTGAAGCTTTCTTT